The rows below give T cell receptor beta chains drawn from one sample of a study of blood T cell repertoires in COVID-19. Clones were sequenced by immunoSEQ multiplex PCR, and TCRdb holds only the in-frame ones, with some missing. The sample includes about 120,000 clones, roughly 79% of them seen just once. Sequenced material: peripheral blood. The receptors were sampled from a human donor in a cohort sampled during active COVID-19. Each CDR3 is given with its conserved first and last residue. D genes are given only for firm matches. A row's size may be missing; if present it is once, few, many or a size class.

V: TRBV2
D: NA
J: TRBJ2-5
size: NA
CDR3: CASSERRGETQYF
DNA: TGTGCCAGCAGTGAAAGGCGAGGGGAGACCCAGTACTTC

V: TRBV6-2/TRBV6-3
D: TRBD1
J: TRBJ1-1
size: NA
CDR3: CASSDRGVAEAFF
DNA: TGTGCCAGCAGCGACAGGGGGGTCGCTGAAGCTTTCTTT

V: TRBV7-2
D: TRBD2
J: TRBJ2-7
size: NA
CDR3: CASSVSRGSSYEQYF
DNA: TGTGCCAGCAGTGTTTCGCGGGGGAGCTCCTACGAGCAGTACTTC

V: TRBV6-4
D: NA
J: TRBJ2-2
size: NA
CDR3: CASSDSGGARTGELFF
DNA: TGTGCCAGCAGTGACTCGGGTGGAGCGCGAACCGGGGAGCTGTTTTTT

V: TRBV7-6
D: TRBD1
J: TRBJ1-4
size: NA
CDR3: CASSSGQTNEKLFF
DNA: TGTGCCAGCAGCTCGGGACAGACTAATGAAAAACTGTTTTTT

V: TRBV7-2
D: TRBD1
J: TRBJ1-1
size: NA
CDR3: CASSLAPGQSNTEAFF
DNA: TGTGCCAGCAGCTTAGCTCCGGGACAGTCGAACACTGAAGCTTTCTTT

V: TRBV30
D: NA
J: TRBJ2-7
size: NA
CDR3: CAWRPAEQYEQYF
DNA: TGTGCCTGGAGGCCTGCGGAGCAATACGAGCAGTACTTC

V: TRBV27
D: TRBD2
J: TRBJ2-6
size: NA
CDR3: CASSLGGTGANVLTF
DNA: TGTGCCAGCAGTTTGGGGGGGACTGGGGCCAACGTCCTGACTTTC

V: TRBV19
D: NA
J: TRBJ2-7
size: NA
CDR3: CASSKGHTLYEQYF
DNA: TGTGCCAGTAGTAAAGGACATACTCTTTACGAGCAGTACTTC

V: TRBV3-1/TRBV3-2
D: TRBD2
J: TRBJ2-7
size: few
CDR3: CASSQVGLGRYEQYF
DNA: TGTGCCAGCAGCCAAGTTGGACTAGGCCGCTACGAGCAGTACTTC

V: TRBV6-5
D: NA
J: TRBJ1-5
size: once
CDR3: CASRIDGYSNQPQHF
DNA: TGTGCCAGCAGGATTGACGGGTATAGCAATCAGCCCCAGCATTTT

V: TRBV7-9
D: NA
J: TRBJ1-1
size: few
CDR3: CASSPPGVGTEAFF
DNA: TGTGCCAGCAGTCCCCCGGGGGTCGGCACTGAAGCTTTCTTT

V: TRBV6-5
D: TRBD1
J: TRBJ1-2
size: NA
CDR3: CASSIDRGQAGYTF
DNA: TGTGCCAGCAGTATAGACAGGGGGCAGGCTGGCTACACCTTC

V: TRBV28
D: NA
J: TRBJ1-5
size: NA
CDR3: CASSTYRNQPQHF
DNA: TGTGCCAGCAGTACCTACAGGAATCAGCCCCAGCATTTT

V: TRBV4-2
D: TRBD2
J: TRBJ2-1
size: few
CDR3: CASSQGLAGNNEQFF
DNA: TGTGCCAGCAGCCAAGGACTAGCGGGAAACAATGAGCAGTTCTTC

V: TRBV28
D: NA
J: TRBJ1-1
size: NA
CDR3: CASRTPLNTEAFF
DNA: TGTGCCAGCAGAACTCCACTGAACACTGAAGCTTTCTTT

V: TRBV6-5
D: NA
J: TRBJ1-3
size: once
CDR3: CASSYSFVSGNTIYF
DNA: TGTGCCAGCAGTTACTCGTTCGTCTCTGGAAACACCATATATTTT

V: TRBV6-5
D: TRBD1
J: TRBJ2-7
size: NA
CDR3: CASMGQGLYEQYF
DNA: TGTGCCAGCATGGGACAGGGCCTCTACGAGCAGTACTTC

V: TRBV28
D: TRBD1
J: TRBJ1-6
size: NA
CDR3: CASKTGTGFNSPLHF
DNA: TGTGCCAGCAAAACCGGGACAGGGTTTAATTCACCCCTCCACTTT

V: TRBV5-4
D: TRBD2
J: TRBJ2-3
size: NA
CDR3: CASSFAGTSGSTDTQYF
DNA: TGTGCCAGCAGCTTTGCCGGGACTAGCGGGAGCACAGATACGCAGTATTTT

V: TRBV18
D: TRBD1
J: TRBJ1-5
size: NA
CDR3: CASSPAGQGQPQHF
DNA: TGTGCCAGCTCACCAGCCGGACAGGGTCAGCCCCAGCATTTT

V: TRBV5-4
D: TRBD1
J: TRBJ1-5
size: once
CDR3: CASSWGGQGAAQPQHF
DNA: TGTGCCAGCAGCTGGGGGGGACAGGGAGCCGCTCAGCCCCAGCATTTT

V: TRBV19
D: TRBD1
J: TRBJ1-1
size: NA
CDR3: CASSIRDRGNTEAFF
DNA: TGTGCCAGTAGTATCCGGGACAGGGGGAACACTGAAGCTTTCTTT

V: TRBV11-2
D: TRBD1
J: TRBJ2-7
size: once
CDR3: CASSPRDRLYEQYF
DNA: TGTGCCAGCAGCCCCCGGGACAGACTCTACGAGCAGTACTTC

V: TRBV4-3
D: TRBD1
J: TRBJ1-6
size: NA
CDR3: CASSQGTGNPPLHF
DNA: TGCGCCAGCAGCCAGGGGACAGGGAACCCACCCCTCCACTTT

V: TRBV6-1
D: NA
J: TRBJ1-3
size: NA
CDR3: CASSESSGNTIYF
DNA: TGTGCCAGCAGTGAATCGTCTGGAAACACCATATATTTT

V: TRBV27
D: TRBD2
J: TRBJ2-5
size: NA
CDR3: CASSLVGGETQYF
DNA: TGTGCCAGCAGTTTAGTCGGGGGGGAGACCCAGTACTTC

V: TRBV5-6
D: NA
J: TRBJ1-3
size: NA
CDR3: CASSLLVHSGNTIYF
DNA: TGTGCCAGCAGCTTACTAGTTCACTCTGGAAACACCATATATTTT

V: TRBV7-2
D: TRBD2
J: TRBJ2-7
size: NA
CDR3: CASSLEAQRGGHEQYF
DNA: TGTGCCAGCAGCTTAGAGGCCCAGCGGGGGGGACACGAGCAGTACTTC

V: TRBV7-8
D: NA
J: TRBJ2-7
size: NA
CDR3: CASSLVGSSYEQYF
DNA: TGTGCCAGCAGCTTAGTTGGCTCCTCCTACGAGCAGTACTTC

V: TRBV3-1/TRBV3-2
D: NA
J: TRBJ2-7
size: NA
CDR3: CASSQVAGGSSYEQYF
DNA: TGTGCCAGCAGCCAAGTTGCAGGGGGGAGCTCCTACGAGCAGTACTTC

V: TRBV7-9
D: NA
J: TRBJ2-7
size: once
CDR3: CASSLAMGLVYEQYF
DNA: TGTGCCAGCAGCTTAGCGATGGGGCTGGTCTACGAGCAGTACTTC

V: TRBV28
D: NA
J: TRBJ1-1
size: NA
CDR3: CASISVNTEAFF
DNA: TGTGCCAGCATATCGGTGAACACTGAAGCTTTCTTT

V: TRBV6-4
D: TRBD2
J: TRBJ2-1
size: NA
CDR3: CASSAGLAVYNEQFF
DNA: TGTGCCAGCAGTGCGGGACTAGCGGTCTACAATGAGCAGTTCTTC

V: TRBV24-1
D: NA
J: TRBJ2-5
size: NA
CDR3: CATSPGRGAQYQETQYF
DNA: TGTGCCACCAGTCCGGGCCGGGGGGCTCAGTACCAAGAGACCCAGTACTTC

V: TRBV5-1
D: NA
J: TRBJ1-4
size: NA
CDR3: CASSLIGATNEKLFF
DNA: TGCGCCAGCAGCTTGATTGGAGCAACTAATGAAAAACTGTTTTTT

V: TRBV1
D: NA
J: TRBJ2-4
size: NA
CDR3: CTSSLGTSEKEIAKNIQYF
DNA: TGCACCAGCAGCCTGGGGACTAGCGAGAAAGAGATAGCCAAAAACATTCAGTACTTC

V: TRBV15
D: NA
J: TRBJ2-7
size: NA
CDR3: CATSRERQNEQYF
DNA: TGTGCCACCAGCAGAGAAAGACAGAACGAGCAGTACTTC

V: TRBV5-4
D: NA
J: TRBJ2-6
size: NA
CDR3: CASSLDPGGSSGANVLTF
DNA: TGTGCCAGCAGCTTGGACCCCGGAGGAAGCTCTGGGGCCAACGTCCTGACTTTC

V: TRBV24-1
D: NA
J: TRBJ2-3
size: NA
CDR3: CATSRTELWDTQYF
DNA: TGTGCCACCAGCAGGACAGAACTTTGGGATACGCAGTATTTT

V: TRBV4-2
D: NA
J: TRBJ1-2
size: once
CDR3: CASSHEGAIYGYTF
DNA: TGTGCCAGCAGCCATGAAGGGGCGATTTATGGCTACACCTTC

V: TRBV2
D: TRBD1
J: TRBJ1-4
size: NA
CDR3: CASRGQVAGVEKLFF
DNA: TGTGCCAGCAGAGGACAGGTCGCGGGTGTTGAAAAACTGTTTTTT

V: TRBV7-2
D: NA
J: TRBJ1-1
size: few
CDR3: CASSESRGLDTEAFF
DNA: TGTGCCAGCAGCGAGTCTAGGGGTCTCGACACTGAAGCTTTCTTT

V: TRBV18
D: TRBD1
J: TRBJ2-1
size: NA
CDR3: CASSPWAGGRSSYNEQFF
DNA: TGTGCCAGCTCACCGTGGGCAGGGGGCCGGAGCTCCTACAATGAGCAGTTCTTC

V: TRBV20-1
D: NA
J: TRBJ2-7
size: NA
CDR3: CSARGDYEQYF
DNA: TGCAGTGCTAGAGGCGACTACGAGCAGTACTTC

V: TRBV28
D: TRBD1
J: TRBJ1-1
size: NA
CDR3: CASSIQGVRVNTEAFF
DNA: TGTGCCAGCAGTATACAGGGGGTACGAGTGAACACTGAAGCTTTCTTT

V: TRBV27
D: TRBD1
J: TRBJ2-1
size: few
CDR3: CASSSRTGQGSHHEQFF
DNA: TGTGCCAGCAGTTCCCGAACGGGACAGGGTAGTCACCATGAGCAGTTCTTC

V: TRBV5-1
D: TRBD2
J: TRBJ2-3
size: NA
CDR3: CASSLVGGRRTDTQYF
DNA: TGCGCCAGCAGCTTGGTCGGCGGGAGGAGGACAGATACGCAGTATTTT

V: TRBV28
D: NA
J: TRBJ1-1
size: NA
CDR3: CASSFLSSLNTEAFF
DNA: TGTGCCAGCAGTTTCCTATCGAGTTTGAACACTGAAGCTTTCTTT

V: TRBV6-2/TRBV6-3
D: TRBD1
J: TRBJ1-1
size: NA
CDR3: CASSDRVNTEAFF
DNA: TGTGCCAGCAGTGACAGGGTGAACACTGAAGCTTTCTTT